This record concerns one T cell receptor (beta chain) sequence. This entry comes from a study of regulatory T cells in long-lasting Graves disease. Documented time point: newly diagnosed GD, antithyroid drugs for less than 3 months. PBMC RNA was the source of the TCR library. This CDR3 contains 17 residues. V lost 0 bases and J 0 bases, leaving 15 bases between the germline ends. Germline CDR1 is LNHNV and CDR2 is YYDKDF (reference sequence). Building the TCR beta libraries relied on iRepertoire HTBI primers, and CDR3 regions underwent Arm-PCR. MiXCR, applied by TCRdb to the multiplex PCR reads, yields one record per CDR3 protein. The table records roughly 440,000 distinct CDR3 sequences, about 16% of them present only once. The same data also contributed to another study, on T cells in Graves' hyperthyroidism and ophthalmopathy.

This receptor was obtained from a woman under 30 with Graves disease. The material sequenced was peripheral blood mononuclear cells (PBMCs), taken at new diagnosis, from a patient treated with antithyroid drugs. This chain connects TRBV15 to TRBJ2-7; D is undetermined. The CDR3 is CATSRDRGALSSYEQYF. As DNA, the CDR3 is TGTGCCACCAGCAGAGATCGTGGCGCGTTGAGCTCCTACGAGCAGTACTTC.